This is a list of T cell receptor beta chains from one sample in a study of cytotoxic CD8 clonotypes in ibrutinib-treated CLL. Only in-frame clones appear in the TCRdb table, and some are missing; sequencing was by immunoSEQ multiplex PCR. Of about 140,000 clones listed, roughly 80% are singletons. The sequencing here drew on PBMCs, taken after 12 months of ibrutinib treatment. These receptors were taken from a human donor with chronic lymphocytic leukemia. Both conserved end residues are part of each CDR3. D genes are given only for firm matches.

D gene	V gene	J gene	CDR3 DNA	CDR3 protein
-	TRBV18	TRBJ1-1	TGTGCCAGCTCACCACGTCTGGTCCAGAACACTGAAGCTTTCTTT	CASSPRLVQNTEAFF
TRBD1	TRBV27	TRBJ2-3	TGTGCCAGCAGACGATTCCCCGGGACAGGGGGCGCAGTAAAAGATACGCAGTATTTT	CASRRFPGTGGAVKDTQYF
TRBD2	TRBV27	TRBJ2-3	TGTGCCAGCAGTTTTGGTAGCGGGAGCAGGGGAGATACGCAGTATTTT	CASSFGSGSRGDTQYF
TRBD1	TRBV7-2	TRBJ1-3	TGTGCCAGCAGCAAGGACAGGGTCGGAAACACCATATATTTT	CASSKDRVGNTIYF
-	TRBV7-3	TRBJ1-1	TGTGCCAGCAGCCAAGCTCTCGGTATGCGGGCTTTCTTT	CASSQALGMRAFF
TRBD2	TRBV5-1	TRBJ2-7	TGCGCCAGCAGGGGGACTAGCTACGAGCAGTACTTC	CASRGTSYEQYF
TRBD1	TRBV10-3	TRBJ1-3	TGTGCCATCAGTGAGGGGACAGCCGCATTCTCTGGAAACACCATATATTTT	CAISEGTAAFSGNTIYF
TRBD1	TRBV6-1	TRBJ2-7	TGTGCCAGCAGAGACCGGGACAGGGGGTACTTC	CASRDRDRGYF
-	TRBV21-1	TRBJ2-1	TGTGCCAGCATCCGACAGGGGGGGAATGAGCAGTTCTTC	CASIRQGGNEQFF
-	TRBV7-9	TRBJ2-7	TGTGCCAGCAGCTTATCCCCTAGCTACGAGCAGTACTTC	CASSLSPSYEQYF